This TCR beta chain was documented in a study of blood T cells in healthy people across ages. Points from the study as a whole: TCR beta diversity, measured per million T cells, fell in a roughly linear way with age. Unsorted PBMCs prevented conclusive naive versus antigen-experienced comparison. Strong correlation was found linking TCR beta diversity to naive T cell percentage.

This clonotype was recorded a few times. Its antigen is not known. V dropped 7 bases and J dropped 4 bases, with 10 bases sitting between them. The CDR3 spans 11 residues. From germline, CDR1 is SQVTM and CDR2 ANQGSEA. The second PCR ran 7 to 11 cycles with a sample-barcoded 5' primer and J-beta primers. TCRdb analysed the 5' RACE reads with MiXCR anew, one entry per CDR3 protein. The sample lists roughly 1.6 million distinct CDR3 sequences, roughly 32% occurring once. This TCR came from a woman aged 25 to 39 in good health. Sequencing was performed on blood. The chain joins TRBV29-1 to TRBJ1-2; a possible D gene is TRBD1 (6 bases). Here the CDR3 reads CSAQGIYGYTF. The CDR3 nucleotides are TGCAGCGCCCAGGGGATCTATGGCTACACCTTC.